Listed here are 9 T cell receptor beta chains from one sample, sequenced in a study of OX40 agonist ivuxolimab in advanced cancers. The table came from immunoSEQ multiplex PCR; TCRdb's copy has only in-frame clones and leaves some out. The sample holds 73,000 or so clones, around 90% seen once. The sequencing used CD4+ or CD8+ T cells sorted from blood, collected in a trial of the OX40 agonist ivuxolimab. The origin of the receptors is an adult with an advanced solid tumor such as melanoma, head and neck, liver or kidney cancer.

The chain is built from TRBV25-1 and TRBJ1-1, with D uncertain. This CDR3 contains 13 residues. Trimming took 6 bases from V and 2 from J, leaving 10 bases between them. In germline, CDR1 is MGHDK, CDR2 SYGVNS. DNA of the CDR3: TGTGCCAGCAGCAGAGGATTCAACACTGAAGCTTTCTTT. It codes for CASSRGFNTEAFF. The full variable domain, in which reference TRBV25-1 and TRBJ1-1 provide the parts outside the CDR3, is EADIYQTPRYLVIGTGKKITLECSQTMGHDKMYWYQQDPGMELHLIHYSYGVNSTEKGDLSSESTVSRIRTEHFPLTLESARPSHTSQYLCASSRGFNTEAFFGQGTRLTVV.

The CDR3 sequence: CASSRGIPLEQYF. The CDR3 DNA sequence: TGTGCCAGCAGTAGGGGAATCCCTTTGGAGCAGTACTTC. The chain combines TRBV6-6 with TRBJ2-7, with a possible D match to TRBD1 (5 bases). Trimming took 5 bases from V and 7 from J, leaving 15 bases between them. The CDR3 extends over 13 amino acids. Germline V CDR1 and CDR2: MNHNY, SVGAGI (reference sequence).

The chain has TRBV27 and TRBJ2-2, with a possible D match to TRBD1 (5 bases). Germline assignment: CDR1 MNHEY and CDR2 SMNVEV (reference sequence). The CDR3 spans 17 residues. V was trimmed by 6 bases and J by 6 bases, leaving 23 bases between them. This chain's CDR3 is CASRLGQTHSLAGELFF. Here the CDR3 DNA reads TGTGCCAGCAGATTGGGGCAGACCCATTCTCTTGCCGGGGAGCTGTTTTTT.

There are a few counts of this clone. V usage is TRBV7-2 and J usage is TRBJ2-5, with 7 bases that match TRBD2. Germline CDR1 SGHTA, CDR2 FQGNSA. The CDR3 is made up of 15 amino acids. With V trimmed by 5 bases and J by 1 base, 7 bases remained unmatched. CDR3 amino acids: CASSLTLAGQETQYF. DNA of the CDR3: TGTGCCAGCAGCCTCACATTAGCGGGCCAAGAGACCCAGTACTTC.

The CDR3 spells CAWSRWARASLMNTEAFF. As DNA, the CDR3 is TGTGCCTGGAGTCGATGGGCAAGAGCTAGTTTAATGAACACTGAAGCTTTCTTT. The chain links TRBV30 to TRBJ1-1, with D hard to call. CDR1 is GTSNPN, CDR2 SVGIG, per germline (reference sequence). The CDR3 consists of 18 residues. Trimming removed 2 bases at V and 0 bases at J, with 22 bases between.

The gene calls are TRBV5-6 and TRBJ2-2; 7 bases map to TRBD2. Per germline, CDR1 SGHDT and CDR2 YYEEEE. The J segment lost 2 bases and the V segment lost 1 base, leaving 5 bases of the junction unmatched. The CDR3 totals 16 residues. DNA of the CDR3: TGTGCCAGCAGCTTGACTAGCGCCTCAAACACCGGGGAGCTGTTTTTT. Protein sequence: CASSLTSASNTGELFF. The entire variable domain, with the rest obtained from reference TRBV5-6 and TRBJ2-2, is as follows: DAGVTQSPTHLIKTRGQQVTLRCSPKSGHDTVSWYQQALGQGPQFIFQYYEEEERQRGNFPDRFSGHQFPNYSSELNVNALLLGDSALYLCASSLTSASNTGELFFGEGSRLTVL.

This chain joins TRBV27 and TRBJ2-5, with a weak D call TRBD1 (5 bases). Trimming took 0 bases from V and 9 from J, leaving 17 bases between them. The CDR3 sequence is 15 residues long. CDR1 MNHEY and CDR2 SMNVEV come from the germline V gene (reference sequence). CDR3 sequence (DNA): TGTGCCAGCAGTTTATCGGCCAGGGCCCTCGTGGCCCAGTACTTC. The encoded protein is CASSLSARALVAQYF.

V is TRBV18 and J is TRBJ2-7; 8 bases fit TRBD1. CDR3 length: 14 amino acids. J was trimmed by 4 bases and V by 2 bases; bases with no gene match: 4. Germline CDR1 KGHSH, CDR2 LQKENI. CDR3 DNA sequence: TGTGCCAGCTCACCAGGCCAGGGGGCTTACGAGCAGTACTTC. This codes for CASSPGQGAYEQYF.

This chain uses TRBV10-3 with TRBJ2-3; TRBD1 matches at 8 bases. CDR1 and CDR2 (germline): ENHRY, SYGVKD. The CDR3 loop spans 16 amino acids. J lost 5 bases, V lost 6 bases, and 13 bases had no gene match. The CDR3 region has the DNA TGTGCCATCAGCCTTACGGACAGGGTTCTACAAGATACGCAGTATTTT. Amino acids: CAISLTDRVLQDTQYF.